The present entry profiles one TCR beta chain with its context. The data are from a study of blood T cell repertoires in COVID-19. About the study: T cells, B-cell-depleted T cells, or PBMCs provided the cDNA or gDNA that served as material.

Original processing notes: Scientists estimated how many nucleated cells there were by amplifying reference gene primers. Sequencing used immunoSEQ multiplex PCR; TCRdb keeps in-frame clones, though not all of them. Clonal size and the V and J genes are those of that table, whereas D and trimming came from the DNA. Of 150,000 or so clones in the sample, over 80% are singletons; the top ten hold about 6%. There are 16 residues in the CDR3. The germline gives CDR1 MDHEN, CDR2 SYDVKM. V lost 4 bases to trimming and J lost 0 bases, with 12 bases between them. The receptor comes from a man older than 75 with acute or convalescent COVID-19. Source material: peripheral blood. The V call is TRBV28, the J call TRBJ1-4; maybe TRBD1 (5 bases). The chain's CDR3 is CASSSGGFATNEKLFF. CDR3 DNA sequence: TGTGCCAGCAGTTCCGGGGGGTTTGCAACTAATGAAAAACTGTTTTTT.